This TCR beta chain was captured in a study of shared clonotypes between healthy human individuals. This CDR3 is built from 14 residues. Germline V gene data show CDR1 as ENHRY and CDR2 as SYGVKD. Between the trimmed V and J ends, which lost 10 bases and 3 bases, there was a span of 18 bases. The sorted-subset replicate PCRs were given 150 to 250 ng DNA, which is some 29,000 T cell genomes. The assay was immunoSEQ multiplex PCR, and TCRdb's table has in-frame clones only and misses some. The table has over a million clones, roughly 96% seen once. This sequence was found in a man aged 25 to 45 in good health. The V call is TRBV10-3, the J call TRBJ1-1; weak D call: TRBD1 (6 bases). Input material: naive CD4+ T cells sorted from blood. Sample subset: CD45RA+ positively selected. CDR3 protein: CATQLVQGDTEAFF. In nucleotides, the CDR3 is TGTGCCACCCAACTTGTACAGGGAGACACTGAAGCTTTCTTT.